The text below deals with one TCR beta chain. The sample belongs to a study of T cell changes during pregnancy in multiple sclerosis. The CDR3 has 13 residues. Deletions cut 5 bases from V and 4 bases from J, with 9 bases between. The germline V gene has CDR1 ENHRY and CDR2 SYGVKD. TCRdb keeps only in-frame clones here, not all; method: immunoSEQ multiplex PCR. The sample has around 88,000 clones, about 90% seen once. This TCR was sampled from a female donor in good health, enrolled as a control in a pregnancy study. Sequencing used peripheral blood, obtained after pregnancy. The chain uses TRBV10-3 and TRBJ1-5; TRBD1 is a possible D gene (6 bases). In nucleotides, the CDR3 is TGTGCCATCAGTAGACAGGAGAATCAGCCCCAGCATTTT. It is translated as CAISRQENQPQHF.